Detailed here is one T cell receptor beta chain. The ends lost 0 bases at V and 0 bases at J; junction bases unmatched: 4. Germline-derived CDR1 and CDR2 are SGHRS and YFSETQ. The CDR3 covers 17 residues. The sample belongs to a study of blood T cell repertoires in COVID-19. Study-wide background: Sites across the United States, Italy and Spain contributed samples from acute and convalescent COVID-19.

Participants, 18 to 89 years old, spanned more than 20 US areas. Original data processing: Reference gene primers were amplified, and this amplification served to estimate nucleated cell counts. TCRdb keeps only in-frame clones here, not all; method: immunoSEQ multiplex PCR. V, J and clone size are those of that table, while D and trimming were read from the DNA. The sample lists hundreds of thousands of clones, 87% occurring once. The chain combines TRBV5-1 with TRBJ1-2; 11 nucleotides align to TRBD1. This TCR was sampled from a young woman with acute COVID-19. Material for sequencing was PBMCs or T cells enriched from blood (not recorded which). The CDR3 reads CASSLGGQGAANYGYTF. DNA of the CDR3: TGCGCCAGCAGCTTGGGAGGACAGGGGGCCGCTAACTATGGCTACACCTTC.